Each of the 30 T cell receptor beta chains below was sequenced from the same sample in a study of control samples from healthy donors and cancer patients. Produced via immunoSEQ multiplex PCR; TCRdb's table is partial and in-frame only. The sample carries approximately 51,000 clones, about four fifths recorded once. Sequencing input: blood. The receptors originated from a man between 65 and 85 years old in good health.

This chain joins TRBV20-1 and TRBJ1-4; D possibly corresponds to TRBD1 (5 bases). The germline gives CDR1 DFQATT, CDR2 SNEGSKA (reference sequence). V shed 3 bases and J shed 2 bases, with 7 bases lying between them. This CDR3 has 13 amino acids. The CDR3 loop reads CSASSGTNEKLFF. The CDR3 bases are TGCAGTGCTAGTTCAGGGACTAATGAAAAACTGTTTTTT.

This clone was seen a single time. The rearrangement links TRBV7-9 to TRBJ2-3; 10 bases align to TRBD2. V lost 5 bases and J lost 4; bases outside the gene matches: 12. The germline V gene encodes CDR1 SEHNR and CDR2 FQNEAQ (reference sequence). CDR3 length: 17 residues. The CDR3 loop is CASSPLRASGGADTQYF. CDR3 DNA: TGTGCCAGCAGCCCCCTCCGGGCTAGCGGGGGTGCAGATACGCAGTATTTT.

Only one count was recorded for this clone. The rearrangement uses TRBV10-1 and TRBJ1-1; D not certain. The germline gives CDR1 WNHNN, CDR2 SYGVQD (reference sequence). Trimming removed 2 bases from V and 2 bases from J, with 6 bases in between. CDR3 size: 13 residues. This CDR3 reads CASSENLNTEAFF. CDR3 in DNA: TGCGCCAGCAGTGAGAACCTTAACACTGAAGCTTTCTTT.

As concerns this clone: Distinct nucleotide sequences in the sample also encode this CDR3. The gene calls are TRBV5-1 and TRBJ1-2; D is ambiguous. Germline V CDR1 and CDR2: SGHRS, YFSETQ. CDR3 length: 14 amino acids. Trimming pared 0 bases from V and 0 bases from J, leaving 6 bases between. Here the CDR3 DNA reads TGCGCCAGCAGCTTGGAGACACCTAACTATGGCTACACCTTC. As protein: CASSLETPNYGYTF.

This clone was picked up a small number of times. The chain uses TRBV7-2 and TRBJ2-5; TRBD1 matches 9 bases. The CDR3 loop spans 15 amino acids. Germline V CDR1 and CDR2: SGHTA, FQGNSA. J lost 5 bases, V lost 4 bases, and 8 bases had no gene match. CDR3 nucleotides: TGTGCCAGCAGCTACCAACAGGGGGCTGGGGAGACCCAGTACTTC. Translation: CASSYQQGAGETQYF.

The rearrangement links TRBV7-2 to TRBJ2-5, with D maybe TRBD2 (6 bases). Germline-derived CDR1 and CDR2 are SGHTA and FQGNSA. The V end lost 1 base, the J end lost 2 bases, and 14 bases lay between the germline ends. The CDR3 spans 16 residues. The chain's CDR3 is CASSLGVGGWQETQYF. In DNA, the CDR3 is TGTGCCAGCAGCTTAGGAGTGGGAGGATGGCAAGAGACCCAGTACTTC.

J is TRBJ1-5 and V is TRBV19; D is undetermined. Trimming took off 3 bases at V and 5 bases at J, with 8 bases between the two ends. The CDR3 length is 13 residues. Germline CDR1 is LNHDA and CDR2 is SQIVND (reference sequence). The CDR3 DNA reads TGTGCCAGTAGTATCTCGAGGGATCAGCCCCAGCATTTT. Translation gives CASSISRDQPQHF.

The V and J genes are TRBV7-2 and TRBJ1-2; D is unclear. CDR1 SGHTA and CDR2 FQGNSA come from the germline V gene. The CDR3 runs 12 residues. V gave up 4 bases and J gave up 6 bases, with 9 bases separating them. The CDR3 DNA sequence: TGTGCCAGCAGCTGGACCCTTGATGGCTACACCTTC. Its protein product is CASSWTLDGYTF.

The rearrangement uses TRBV13 and TRBJ2-3, with 8 nucleotides matching TRBD2. From germline, CDR1 is PRHDT and CDR2 FYEKMQ (reference sequence). CDR3 size: 14 residues. V dropped 5 bases and J dropped 8; count of bases not matched to a gene: 9. The CDR3 is CASSRGLAPPTQYF. The DNA of the CDR3 is TGTGCCAGCAGCCGAGGACTAGCCCCACCTACGCAGTATTTT. The whole variable domain, filled in from reference TRBV13 and TRBJ2-3, reads AAGVIQSPRHLIKEKRETATLKCYPIPRHDTVYWYQQGPGQDPQFLISFYEKMQSDKGSIPDRFSAQQFSDYHSELNMSSLELGDSALYFCASSRGLAPPTQYFGPGTRLTVL.

The chain uses TRBV2 and TRBJ2-3; TRBD1 matches 11 bases. V shed 6 bases and J 0 bases; nucleotides not matched to a gene: 2. Per the germline V gene, CDR1 is SNHLY and CDR2 is FYNNEI. This CDR3 has 15 amino acids. The DNA for the CDR3 is TGTGCCAGCAGGGACAGGGGGCGGAGCACAGATACGCAGTATTTT. It translates to CASRDRGRSTDTQYF.

Worth noting for this clone: At one end, the junction sequence differs from germline, possibly due to a read error. Other DNA sequences from this sample encode an identical CDR3 as well. V is TRBV7-8 and J is TRBJ2-1; D is uncertain. The CDR3 runs 13 residues. The germline CDR1 and CDR2 sequences are SGHVS and FQNEAQ. DNA of the CDR3: TGTGCTAGCAGCTTAGCTAGATACAATGAGCAGTTCTTC. Translated: CASSLARYNEQFF.

This clone was recorded only once. CDR3 coding DNA: TGTGCCAGCAGACCAGGGACGGTGAATGAAAAACTGTTTTTT. Its translation is CASRPGTVNEKLFF. The chain employs TRBV6-6 and TRBJ1-4; a weak D match, TRBD1 (5 bases). Trimming removed 6 bases from V and 5 bases from J, with 13 bases in between. This CDR3 is built from 14 residues. Germline assignment: CDR1 MNHNY and CDR2 SVGAGI (reference sequence).

Here the CDR3 reads CASTNNQPQHF. The CDR3 DNA follows: TGTGCCAGCACAAACAATCAGCCCCAGCATTTT. V gene TRBV28 combines with J gene TRBJ1-5, with D uncertain. The V end lost 7 bases, the J end lost 3 bases, and 4 bases lay between the germline ends. CDR1 and CDR2 from the germline V gene are MDHEN and SYDVKM. This CDR3 has 11 amino acids.

The V gene is TRBV5-1, the J gene TRBJ2-5; D gene uncertain. The CDR3 is 14 residues long. V shed 4 bases and J shed 1 base, with 11 bases lying between them. Per the germline V gene, CDR1 is SGHRS and CDR2 is YFSETQ. This chain's CDR3 is CASSPDGGQETQYF. CDR3 DNA: TGCGCCAGCAGCCCGGACGGCGGCCAAGAGACCCAGTACTTC.

This chain joins TRBV28 and TRBJ1-4; D remains unclear. The CDR3 runs 14 residues. Germline values: CDR1 MDHEN, CDR2 SYDVKM. The V and J ends lost 5 bases and 9 bases respectively, with 16 bases between them. This CDR3 reads CASSVTVGGKKLFF. The CDR3 coding sequence is TGTGCCAGCAGTGTCACCGTGGGTGGGAAAAAACTGTTTTTT.

This chain joins TRBV28 and TRBJ2-2; TRBD2 might be the D (6 bases). V lost 4 bases and J 7 bases, leaving 22 bases between the germline ends. The CDR3 is 17 amino acids. Germline CDR1 is MDHEN and CDR2 is SYDVKM. The CDR3 spells CASSSPILGGLFGELFF. DNA of the CDR3: TGTGCCAGCAGTTCCCCCATACTGGGAGGTCTGTTCGGGGAGCTGTTTTTT.

In its sample, this clone was seen a few times. V usage is TRBV7-8 and J usage is TRBJ1-2; D not resolved. This CDR3 is 12 amino acids long. V dropped 1 base and J dropped 4 bases, with 4 bases sitting between them. CDR1 and CDR2 (germline): SGHVS, FQNEAQ. CDR3 nucleotide sequence: TGTGCCAGCAGCTTAGACGGCTATGGCTACACCTTC. Translating it yields CASSLDGYGYTF.

Only a few counts were recorded for this clone. This chain uses TRBV29-1 with TRBJ1-2; TRBD1 aligns across 7 bases. The CDR3 has 12 residues. Germline CDR1 SQVTM, CDR2 ANQGSEA. Trimming took 5 bases from V and 5 from J; bases not matched to a gene: 5. The chain's CDR3 is CSVTGVGYGYTF. The DNA for the CDR3 is TGCAGCGTTACAGGGGTAGGGTATGGCTACACCTTC.

The CDR3 sequence: CASSFATGGNYGYTF. In nucleotides, the CDR3 is TGTGCCAGCAGTTTCGCGACAGGGGGGAACTATGGCTACACCTTC. The V gene is TRBV27, the J gene TRBJ1-2; 9 nucleotides line up with TRBD1. The CDR3 runs to 15 residues. V was clipped by 3 bases and J by 2 bases; unmatched bases: 4. Germline V CDR1 and CDR2: MNHEY, SMNVEV (reference sequence).

V gene TRBV29-1 combines with J gene TRBJ1-1; the D gene is possibly TRBD1 (6 bases). From germline, CDR1 is SQVTM and CDR2 ANQGSEA. This CDR3 is 12 amino acids long. Trimming left V 6 bases short and J 3 bases short, with 11 bases between. CDR3 residues: CSVSRGDTEAFF. In nucleotides, the CDR3 is TGCAGCGTCTCGAGGGGGGACACTGAAGCTTTCTTT. Drawing the rest from reference TRBV29-1 and TRBJ1-1, the complete variable domain is SAVISQKPSRDICQRGTSLTIQCQVDSQVTMMFWYRQQPGQSLTLIATANQGSEATYESGFVIDKFPISRPNLTFSTLTVSNMSPEDSSIYLCSVSRGDTEAFFGQGTRLTVV.

V usage is TRBV28 and J usage is TRBJ1-6; no clear D. Germline V gene lookup returns CDR1 MDHEN and CDR2 SYDVKM. There are 17 residues in the CDR3. V was shortened by 5 bases and J by 13 bases, with 27 bases between the two germline ends. The CDR3 protein is CASSKFRAGGGFLPLHF. In DNA, the CDR3 is TGTGCCAGCAGTAAGTTTCGGGCAGGCGGCGGGTTTTTGCCCCTCCACTTT.

V gene TRBV5-1 combines with J gene TRBJ2-5; D remains unclear. The CDR3 extends over 14 amino acids. The V gene's germline CDR1 is SGHRS and CDR2 YFSETQ. The V and J ends lost 0 bases and 1 base respectively, with 7 bases between them. CDR3 in amino acids: CASSLVTVQETQYF. Here the CDR3 DNA reads TGCGCCAGCAGCTTGGTCACAGTCCAAGAGACCCAGTACTTC.

The gene calls are TRBV11-3 and TRBJ1-6; 8 positions agree with TRBD1. The CDR3 totals 13 residues. J gave up 12 bases and V 5 bases, and 6 bases lay outside the gene matches. Germline-derived CDR1 and CDR2 are SGHNT and YENEEA. The CDR3 loop is CASSPDRAGPLHF. In DNA, the CDR3 is TGTGCCAGCAGCCCGGACAGGGCCGGACCCCTCCACTTT.

The chain links TRBV7-9 to TRBJ2-3; D is perhaps TRBD1 or TRBD2 (5 bases each). CDR1 and CDR2 from the germline V gene are SEHNR and FQNEAQ (reference sequence). The V and J ends lost 8 bases and 0 bases respectively, with 21 bases between them. This CDR3 is 17 amino acids long. In DNA form, the CDR3 reads TGTGCCAGCTACCAACACCGGGGCCCCCCCAGCACAGATACGCAGTATTTT. Amino acids: CASYQHRGPPSTDTQYF.

This chain links TRBV2 with TRBJ1-4; tentative D call: TRBD1 (6 bases). The germline V gene encodes CDR1 SNHLY and CDR2 FYNNEI. There are 12 residues in the CDR3. Trimming shortened V by 5 bases and J by 8 bases, and 9 bases separated the two germline ends. In DNA, the CDR3 is TGTGCCAGCAGTTACAGGGTAGAAAAACTGTTTTTT. Its translation: CASSYRVEKLFF.

V is TRBV3-1 (or the pseudogene TRBV3-2) and J is TRBJ2-7; 12 bases map to TRBD2. V was clipped by 6 bases and J by 5 bases; unmatched bases: 11. The CDR3 consists of 16 residues. Germline V gene data show CDR1 as LGHDT and CDR2 as YNNKEL (reference sequence). The CDR3 nucleotides read TGTGCCAGCAGATCTCTAGCGGGAGGGCCGGGACACGAGCAGTACTTC. Its translation is CASRSLAGGPGHEQYF.

On this clone itself: Other DNA sequences from this sample encode an identical CDR3 as well. J is TRBJ2-5 and V is TRBV5-1; TRBD2 matches 8 bases. V shed 0 bases, J shed 2 bases, and the junction held 3 bases outside the gene matches. The length of the CDR3 is 15 residues. Germline V lookup: CDR1 SGHRS, CDR2 YFSETQ. CDR3 residues: CASSLGASGQETQYF. In DNA, the CDR3 is TGCGCCAGCAGCTTGGGGGCTAGCGGGCAAGAGACCCAGTACTTC.

The gene calls are TRBV3-1 (or the pseudogene TRBV3-2) and TRBJ1-2, with TRBD1 matching 7 bases. Germline-derived CDR1 and CDR2 are LGHDT and YNNKEL (reference sequence). V lost 1 base, J lost 8 bases, and 7 bases stayed unmatched. This CDR3 has 14 amino acids. CDR3 coding DNA: TGTGCCAGCAGCCAAGTACAGGGGCGATACGGCTACACCTTC. This translates into CASSQVQGRYGYTF.

V usage is TRBV21-1 and J usage is TRBJ2-5; TRBD2 is the table's D call and was not checked against the DNA. TRBV21-1 is recorded as a pseudogene. This CDR3 is 13 amino acids long. The CDR3 here is CASSTREGETQYF. The CDR3 DNA sequence: TGTGCCAGCAGCACCCGGGAGGGGGAGACCCAGTACTTC.

This clone was seen just once. This chain connects TRBV7-2 to TRBJ2-3; D is perhaps TRBD2 (5 bases). Germline CDR1 SGHTA, CDR2 FQGNSA. V was pared by 5 bases and J by 2 bases, with 14 bases between. CDR3 length: 15 residues. This CDR3 reads CASSPGVSFTDTQYF. In DNA, the CDR3 is TGTGCCAGCAGCCCCGGGGTATCCTTCACAGATACGCAGTATTTT.